This TCR beta chain was retrieved from a study of blood T cells in healthy people across ages. Then a second PCR, running roughly 6 to 11 cycles, was carried out with a sample-barcoded 5' primer and a J-beta primer mix. From the 5' RACE reads, TCRdb called clonotypes with MiXCR, one entry per CDR3 protein. The sample comprises about 780,000 distinct CDR3 sequences, roughly 25% of which are singletons, and less than 3.5% rests with the top ten. CDR3 length: 14 residues. Germline-derived CDR1 and CDR2 are SGHRS and YFSETQ. V was shortened by 0 bases and J by 4 bases, with 10 bases between the two germline ends. This clonotype came up a few times. A further study also used this sample, focusing on T cells of mothers and their children.

The chain carries TRBV5-1 and TRBJ1-2, with D tentatively TRBD1 (5 bases). This clonotype originated in a boy under 18 in good health. Sequencing was carried out using blood. The CDR3 sequence is CASSLVHRIYGYTF. In nucleotides, the CDR3 is TGCGCCAGCAGCTTGGTGCACAGGATCTATGGCTACACCTTC. The whole variable domain, remainder taken from reference TRBV5-1 and TRBJ1-2, is KAGVTQTPRYLIKTRGQQVTLSCSPISGHRSVSWYQQTPGQGLQFLFEYFSETQRNKGNFPGRFSGRQFSNSRSEMNVSTLELGDSALYLCASSLVHRIYGYTFGSGTRLTVV.